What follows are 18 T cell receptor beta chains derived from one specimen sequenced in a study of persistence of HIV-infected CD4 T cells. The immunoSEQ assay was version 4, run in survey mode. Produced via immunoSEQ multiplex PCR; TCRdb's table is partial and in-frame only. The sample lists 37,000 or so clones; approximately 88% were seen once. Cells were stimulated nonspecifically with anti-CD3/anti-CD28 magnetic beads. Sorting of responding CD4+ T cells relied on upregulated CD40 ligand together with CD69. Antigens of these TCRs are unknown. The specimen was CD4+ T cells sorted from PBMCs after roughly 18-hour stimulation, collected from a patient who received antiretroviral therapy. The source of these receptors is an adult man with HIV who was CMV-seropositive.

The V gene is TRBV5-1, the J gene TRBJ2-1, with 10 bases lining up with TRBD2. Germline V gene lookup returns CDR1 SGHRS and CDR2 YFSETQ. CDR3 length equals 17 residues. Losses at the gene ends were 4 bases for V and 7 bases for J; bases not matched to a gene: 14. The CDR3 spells CASSSGILAGATNEQFF. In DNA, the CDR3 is TGCGCCAGCAGCAGCGGGATTCTAGCGGGAGCAACGAATGAGCAGTTCTTC. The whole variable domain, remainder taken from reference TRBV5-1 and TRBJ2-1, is KAGVTQTPRYLIKTRGQQVTLSCSPISGHRSVSWYQQTPGQGLQFLFEYFSETQRNKGNFPGRFSGRQFSNSRSEMNVSTLELGDSALYLCASSSGILAGATNEQFFGPGTRLTVL.

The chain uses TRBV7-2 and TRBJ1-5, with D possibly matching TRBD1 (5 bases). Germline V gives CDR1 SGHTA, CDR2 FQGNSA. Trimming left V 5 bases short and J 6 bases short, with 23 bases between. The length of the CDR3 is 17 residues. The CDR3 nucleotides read TGTGCCAGCAGCCTAGGGTGGGGTCAGGGAACATCTCAGCCCCAGCATTTT. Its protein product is CASSLGWGQGTSQPQHF.

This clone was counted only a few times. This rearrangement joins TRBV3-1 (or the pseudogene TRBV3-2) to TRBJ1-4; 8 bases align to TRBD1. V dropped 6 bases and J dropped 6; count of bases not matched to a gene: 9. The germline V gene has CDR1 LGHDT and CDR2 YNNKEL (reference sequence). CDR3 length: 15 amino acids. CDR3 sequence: CASRRGGTGDEKLFF. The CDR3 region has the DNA TGTGCCAGCAGGCGGGGGGGGACAGGAGATGAAAAACTGTTTTTT.

This chain's CDR3 is CASSLGGRAQDYGYTF. DNA of the CDR3: TGTGCCAGCAGCCTAGGGGGTAGGGCGCAGGACTATGGCTACACCTTC. This chain uses TRBV7-9 with TRBJ1-2, with D possibly being TRBD1 (6 bases). There are 16 residues in the CDR3. Germline CDR1 and CDR2: SEHNR and FQNEAQ (reference sequence). The V end lost 5 bases, the J end lost 3 bases, and 19 bases lay between the germline ends.

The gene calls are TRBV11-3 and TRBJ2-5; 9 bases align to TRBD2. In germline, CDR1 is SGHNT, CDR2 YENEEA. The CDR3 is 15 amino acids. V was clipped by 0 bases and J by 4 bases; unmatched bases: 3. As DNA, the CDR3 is TGTGCCAGCAGCTTAGATAGCGGGGGAGGAGAGACCCAGTACTTC. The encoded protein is CASSLDSGGGETQYF.

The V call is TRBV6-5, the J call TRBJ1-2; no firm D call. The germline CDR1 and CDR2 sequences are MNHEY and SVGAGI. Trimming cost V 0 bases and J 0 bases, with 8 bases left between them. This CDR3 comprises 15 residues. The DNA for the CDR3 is TGTGCCAGCAGTTACTCCCCCACCGCTAACTATGGCTACACCTTC. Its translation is CASSYSPTANYGYTF.

CDR3 coding DNA: TGTGCCAGCTGCACCGGGGTACACAGGAACACTGAAGCTTTCTTT. Translating gives CASCTGVHRNTEAFF. This chain links TRBV18 with TRBJ1-1; D gene uncertain. Germline-derived CDR1 and CDR2 are KGHSH and LQKENI. V dropped 7 bases and J dropped 1 base, with 16 bases sitting between them. The CDR3 length is 15 residues. The entire variable domain, with the rest obtained from reference TRBV18 and TRBJ1-1, is as follows: NAGVMQNPRHLVRRRGQEARLRCSPMKGHSHVYWYRQLPEEGLKFMVYLQKENIIDESGMPKERFSAEFPKEGPSILRIQQVVRGDSAAYFCASCTGVHRNTEAFFGQGTRLTVV.

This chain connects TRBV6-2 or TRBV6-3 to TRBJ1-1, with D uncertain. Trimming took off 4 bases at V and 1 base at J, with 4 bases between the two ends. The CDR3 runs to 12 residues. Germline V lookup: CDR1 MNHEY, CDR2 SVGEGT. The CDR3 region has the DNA TGTGCCAGCAGTTTGTGGAACACTGAAGCTTTCTTT. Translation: CASSLWNTEAFF.

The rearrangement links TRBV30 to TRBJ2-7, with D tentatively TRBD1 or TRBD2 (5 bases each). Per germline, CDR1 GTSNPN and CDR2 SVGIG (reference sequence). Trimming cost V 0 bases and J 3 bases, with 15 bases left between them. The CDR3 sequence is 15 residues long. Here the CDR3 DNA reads TGTGCCTGGAGTGTATTGGACACCCGGGACTACGAGCAGTACTTC. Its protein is CAWSVLDTRDYEQYF.

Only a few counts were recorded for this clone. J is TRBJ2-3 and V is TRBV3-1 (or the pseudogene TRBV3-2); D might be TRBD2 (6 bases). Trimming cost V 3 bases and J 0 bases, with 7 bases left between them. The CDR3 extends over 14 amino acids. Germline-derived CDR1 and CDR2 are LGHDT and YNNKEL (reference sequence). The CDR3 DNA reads TGTGCCAGCAGCCACGGGACTAGCACAGATACGCAGTATTTT. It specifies CASSHGTSTDTQYF.

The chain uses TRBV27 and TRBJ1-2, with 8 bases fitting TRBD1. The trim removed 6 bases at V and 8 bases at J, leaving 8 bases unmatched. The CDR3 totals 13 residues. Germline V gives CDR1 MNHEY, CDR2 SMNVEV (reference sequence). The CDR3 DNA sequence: TGTGCCAGCAGAGGGACAGGCCTTTCGGGCTACACCTTC. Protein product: CASRGTGLSGYTF.

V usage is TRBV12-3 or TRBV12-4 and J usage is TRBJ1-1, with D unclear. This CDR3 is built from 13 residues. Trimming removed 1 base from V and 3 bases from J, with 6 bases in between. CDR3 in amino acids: CASSLEEHTEAFF. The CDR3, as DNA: TGTGCCAGCAGTTTAGAGGAGCACACTGAAGCTTTCTTT.

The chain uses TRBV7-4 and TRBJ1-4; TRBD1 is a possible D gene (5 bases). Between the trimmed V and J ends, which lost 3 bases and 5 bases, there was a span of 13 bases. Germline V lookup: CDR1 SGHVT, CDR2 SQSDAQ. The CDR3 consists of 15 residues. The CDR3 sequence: CASSFKTGRNEKLFF. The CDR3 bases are TGTGCCAGCAGCTTTAAAACGGGACGGAATGAAAAACTGTTTTTT.

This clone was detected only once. The CDR3 loop is CASSLGLTDRGGQPQHF. CDR3 bases: TGTGCCAGCAGCTTAGGCCTAACTGACAGGGGGGGGCAGCCCCAGCATTTT. V and J are TRBV13 and TRBJ1-5, with 9 positions matching TRBD1. V trimming: 0 bases; J trimming: 7 bases; junction bases outside the gene matches: 10. CDR1 and CDR2 (germline): PRHDT, FYEKMQ (reference sequence). The CDR3 length is 17 residues.

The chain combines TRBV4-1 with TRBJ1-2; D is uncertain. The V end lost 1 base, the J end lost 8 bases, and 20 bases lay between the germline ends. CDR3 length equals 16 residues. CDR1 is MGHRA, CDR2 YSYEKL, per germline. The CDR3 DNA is TGCGCCAGCAGCCAAGTTGTGATTGAATGGGTTGTCGGCTACACCTTC. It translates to CASSQVVIEWVVGYTF.

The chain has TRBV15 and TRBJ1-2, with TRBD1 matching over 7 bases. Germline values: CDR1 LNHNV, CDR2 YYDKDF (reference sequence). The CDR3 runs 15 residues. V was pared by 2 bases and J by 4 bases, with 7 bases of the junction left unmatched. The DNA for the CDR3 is TGTGCCACCAGCAGAAGACAGGGAGCAGTCTATGGCTACACCTTC. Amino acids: CATSRRQGAVYGYTF.

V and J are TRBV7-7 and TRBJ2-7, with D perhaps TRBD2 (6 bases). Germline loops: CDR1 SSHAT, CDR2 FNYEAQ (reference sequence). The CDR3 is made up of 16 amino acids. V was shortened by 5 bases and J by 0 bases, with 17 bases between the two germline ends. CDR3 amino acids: CASSPGSGPSSYEQYF. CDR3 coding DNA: TGTGCCAGCAGCCCTGGCAGCGGGCCCAGCTCCTACGAGCAGTACTTC.

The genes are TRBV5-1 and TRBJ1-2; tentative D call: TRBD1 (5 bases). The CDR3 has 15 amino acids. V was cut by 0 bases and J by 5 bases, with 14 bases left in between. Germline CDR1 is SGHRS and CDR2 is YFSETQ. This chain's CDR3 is CASSLGDRSEYGYTF. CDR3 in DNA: TGCGCCAGCAGCTTGGGCGACAGATCTGAATATGGCTACACCTTC.